The 27 T cell receptor beta chains listed next were all sequenced from one sample in a study of T-cell memory formation after mild COVID-19. MiXCR was run by TCRdb on the 5' RACE reads, yielding one entry per CDR3 protein. This table has about 430,000 distinct CDR3 sequences, 20% to 25% appearing once. The sequenced sample was PBMCs or a T cell subset sorted from them (not recorded which). The source of these receptors is an adult woman who had mild COVID-19 (a few samples of this study predate the infection). Cell type and time point are not known.

This clonotype was picked up a small number of times. This chain joins TRBV5-1 and TRBJ1-3; D remains ambiguous. This CDR3 has 14 residues. Trimming removed 2 bases at V and 6 bases at J, with 12 bases between. Germline V gives CDR1 SGHRS, CDR2 YFSETQ. This CDR3 reads CASSLGPSVNTIYF. As DNA, the CDR3 is TGCGCCAGCAGCTTAGGACCGAGCGTAAACACCATATATTTT.

The chain is built from TRBV7-2 and TRBJ2-7, with D maybe TRBD2 (6 bases). Germline assignment: CDR1 SGHTA and CDR2 FQGNSA. Trimming cost V 4 bases and J 1 base, with 8 bases left between them. The CDR3 loop spans 13 amino acids. The CDR3 DNA reads as TGTGCCAGCAGCTACGGGACTTCCTACGAGCAGTACTTC. The encoded protein is CASSYGTSYEQYF.

The rearrangement uses TRBV12-3 or TRBV12-4 and TRBJ1-1; D not resolved. The V end lost 4 bases, the J end lost 6 bases, and 12 bases lay between the germline ends. The CDR3 totals 13 residues. The CDR3 DNA reads as TGTGCCAGCAGTTCTACCCCCCACCCTGAAGCTTTCTTT. Translating gives CASSSTPHPEAFF.

This chain uses TRBV30 with TRBJ2-6; D ambiguous. Germline V gives CDR1 GTSNPN, CDR2 SVGIG (reference sequence). The germline V and J ends were trimmed by 4 bases and 4 bases, with 14 bases remaining between them. The CDR3 length is 15 residues. DNA of the CDR3: TGTGCCTGGAAATTTTGGGCATCCGGGGCCAACGTCCTGACTTTC. Amino acid sequence: CAWKFWASGANVLTF.

This clonotype appeared many times. At one of its ends the junction is not consistent with the germline gene, which may arise from a read error. CDR3 nucleotide sequence: TGTGCCAGCAATGAATTTTCTGGGGCCAACGTCCTGACTTTC. Residues: CASNEFSGANVLTF. V and J are TRBV6-1 and TRBJ2-6; D gene unclear. Per the germline V gene, CDR1 is MNHNS and CDR2 is SASEGT. The CDR3 totals 14 residues.

This clonotype was counted a few times. This chain links TRBV12-3 or TRBV12-4 with TRBJ2-1; 8 positions match TRBD1. This CDR3 has 14 amino acids. Germline trimming cut 7 bases from V and 6 bases from J; bases unmatched to any gene: 8. The CDR3 spells CASTTPDRGNEQFF. The CDR3 nucleotides read TGTGCCAGCACCACCCCAGACAGGGGCAATGAGCAGTTCTTC.

J is TRBJ1-1 and V is TRBV7-2; 8 bases match TRBD1. Germline trimming cut 5 bases from V and 11 bases from J; bases unmatched to any gene: 10. CDR1 and CDR2 from the germline V gene are SGHTA and FQGNSA. CDR3 length: 13 residues. CDR3 sequence: CASSPGQGLGAFF. CDR3 DNA sequence: TGTGCCAGCAGCCCCGGACAGGGACTAGGGGCTTTCTTT.

The rearrangement links TRBV20-1 to TRBJ2-5, with 7 bases that match TRBD2. The CDR3 loop spans 14 amino acids. The germline CDR1 and CDR2 sequences are DFQATT and SNEGSKA (reference sequence). The ends lost 5 bases at V and 1 base at J; junction bases unmatched: 7. The CDR3 DNA is TGCAGTGCTGGGCCTAGCGGAGGCCAAGAGACCCAGTACTTC. As protein: CSAGPSGGQETQYF.

The rearrangement uses TRBV7-9 and TRBJ2-5; D is possibly TRBD1 (5 bases). V was clipped by 2 bases and J by 2 bases, with 18 bases between them. The CDR3 is 17 residues long. The germline gives CDR1 SEHNR, CDR2 FQNEAQ (reference sequence). Written as DNA, the CDR3 is TGTGCCAGCAGCTTATTCCCCACACAGGCGGCACAAGAGACCCAGTACTTC. This translates into CASSLFPTQAAQETQYF.

The CDR3 sequence: CASREPRSMNTEAFF. DNA of the CDR3: TGCGCCAGCAGAGAACCACGGTCGATGAACACTGAAGCTTTCTTT. This sequence joins TRBV10-2 and TRBJ1-1, with D uncertain. Germline-derived CDR1 and CDR2 are WSHSY and SAAADI. V lost 6 bases and J 0 bases, leaving 14 bases between the germline ends. This CDR3 has 15 amino acids.

The rearrangement joins TRBV12-3 or TRBV12-4 to TRBJ2-7, with 11 nucleotides matching TRBD1. V dropped 2 bases and J dropped 4; count of bases not matched to a gene: 10. CDR3 length: 17 residues. CDR3 in DNA: TGTGCCAGCAGTTTACTCGCCGGACAGGGGGCGTTTTACGAGCAGTACTTC. As protein: CASSLLAGQGAFYEQYF.

The chain combines TRBV29-1 with TRBJ2-1; 10 nucleotides match TRBD2. The trim removed 2 bases at V and 8 bases at J, leaving 3 bases unmatched. The CDR3 length is 13 residues. CDR1 and CDR2 (germline): SQVTM, ANQGSEA. CDR3 sequence: CSVELAGVYEQFF. CDR3 coding DNA: TGCAGCGTTGAACTAGCGGGGGTGTATGAGCAGTTCTTC.

There are a few counts of this clonotype. The chain carries TRBV4-1 and TRBJ1-1; D unclear. The CDR3 is 14 amino acids. V gave up 3 bases and J gave up 1 base, with 9 bases separating them. The germline gives CDR1 MGHRA, CDR2 YSYEKL. This CDR3 reads CASSHRTENTEAFF. The CDR3 coding sequence is TGCGCCAGCAGCCATCGGACCGAGAACACTGAAGCTTTCTTT.

This chain connects TRBV21-1 to TRBJ2-5. TRBV21-1 is shown as a pseudogene. The CDR3 spans 13 residues. The CDR3: CASSKGTQETQYF. The CDR3 coding sequence is TGTGCCAGCAGCAAAGGGACCCAAGAGACCCAGTACTTC.

This clonotype was detected a few times. The CDR3 here is CASSPPPTDTQYF. The CDR3 nucleotides are TGTGCCAGCTCACCACCCCCAACAGATACGCAGTATTTT. This sequence joins TRBV18 and TRBJ2-3; D unclear. Trimming stripped 0 bases from V and 3 bases from J, with 4 bases between. The CDR3 is 13 residues long. Germline V CDR1 and CDR2: KGHSH, LQKENI.

The chain links TRBV19 to TRBJ2-7; the D is unclear. The CDR3 has 13 amino acids. Germline lookup yields CDR1 LNHDA and CDR2 SQIVND (reference sequence). V lost 6 bases to trimming and J lost 1 base, with 10 bases between them. The DNA of the CDR3 is TGTGCCAGTAGCTACCAGAATTCCTACGAGCAGTACTTC. It specifies CASSYQNSYEQYF.

The V call is TRBV29-1, the J call TRBJ2-2; 8 bases match TRBD2. The CDR3 covers 12 residues. V gave up 7 bases and J gave up 6 bases; unmatched junction bases: 4. The germline gives CDR1 SQVTM, CDR2 ANQGSEA. In DNA form, the CDR3 reads TGCAGCGCCGGGGGGGGCGCCGGGGAGCTGTTTTTT. Translating it yields CSAGGGAGELFF.

The table lists this clonotype with a few counts. The chain recombines TRBV24-1 with TRBJ2-6; D ambiguous. Trimming left V 1 base short and J 12 bases short, with 3 bases between. The CDR3 has 11 amino acids. Germline assignment: CDR1 KGHDR and CDR2 SFDVKD. In nucleotides, the CDR3 is TGTGCCACCAGTGATTTCACCGTCCTGACTTTC. This sequence encodes CATSDFTVLTF.

This chain joins TRBV10-3 and TRBJ2-3; TRBD2 is a possible D gene (5 bases). Germline CDR1 and CDR2: ENHRY and SYGVKD. The CDR3 is 13 residues long. Trimming stripped 5 bases from V and 2 bases from J, with 8 bases between. Written as DNA, the CDR3 is TGTGCCATCAGTCCGGGGAACACAGATACGCAGTATTTT. This encodes CAISPGNTDTQYF.

The genes are TRBV5-5 and TRBJ1-2; D not certain. In germline, CDR1 is SGHKS, CDR2 YYEKEE (reference sequence). There are 13 residues in the CDR3. The V gene lost 0 bases and the J gene lost 5 bases, with 8 bases spanning the gap. The CDR3, as DNA: TGTGCCAGCAGCTTGGGGTCAGGATATGGCTACACCTTC. It yields the protein CASSLGSGYGYTF.

This clonotype was detected a few times. This chain connects TRBV5-1 to TRBJ1-2; a possible D gene is TRBD1 (6 bases). CDR3 length: 13 amino acids. Germline V CDR1 and CDR2: SGHRS, YFSETQ. The ends were cut back, 1 base at V and 4 bases at J, with 8 bases in the middle. This CDR3 is CASSLIRGYGYTF. The DNA for the CDR3 is TGCGCCAGCAGCTTGATCAGGGGCTATGGCTACACCTTC.

Only a few counts were recorded for this clonotype. The chain couples TRBV7-6 to TRBJ2-2; TRBD2 matches at 9 bases. The germline CDR1 and CDR2 sequences are SGHVS and FNYEAQ. J lost 1 base, V lost 5 bases, and 2 bases had no gene match. This CDR3 comprises 15 residues. The CDR3 DNA follows: TGTGCCAGCAGCGAACTAGCGGGGAACACCGGGGAGCTGTTTTTT. Protein sequence: CASSELAGNTGELFF.

V usage is TRBV6-6 and J usage is TRBJ1-1, with D possibly being TRBD1 (6 bases). This CDR3 is built from 15 residues. In germline, CDR1 is MNHNY, CDR2 SVGAGI (reference sequence). V dropped 4 bases and J dropped 1 base, with 13 bases sitting between them. The CDR3 reads CASSFKQGANTEAFF. CDR3 DNA sequence: TGTGCCAGCAGTTTCAAACAGGGCGCGAACACTGAAGCTTTCTTT.

The V call is TRBV2, the J call TRBJ2-1; tentatively, D is TRBD1 or TRBD2 (5 bases each). V was cut by 3 bases and J by 8 bases, with 11 bases left in between. Germline V gene data show CDR1 as SNHLY and CDR2 as FYNNEI. This CDR3 has 13 residues. CDR3 protein: CASSDEGFDEQFF. For the CDR3, the DNA is TGTGCCAGCAGTGATGAGGGGTTCGATGAGCAGTTCTTC. The full variable domain, completed using reference TRBV2 and TRBJ2-1, is EPEVTQTPSHQVTQMGQEVILRCVPISNHLYFYWYRQILGQKVEFLVSFYNNEISEKSEIFDDQFSVERPDGSNFTLKIRSTKLEDSAMYFCASSDEGFDEQFFGPGTRLTVL.

The rearrangement uses TRBV12-3 or TRBV12-4 and TRBJ1-1; D unclear. This CDR3 contains 15 residues. V lost 1 base and J lost 4, with 13 bases in between. CDR3 sequence: CASSLGGRLATEAFF. Written as DNA, the CDR3 is TGTGCCAGCAGTTTAGGTGGGCGGCTCGCCACTGAAGCTTTCTTT.

This clonotype was detected a few times. The genes are TRBV6-5 and TRBJ2-2, with 7 bases aligning to TRBD1. Germline-derived CDR1 and CDR2 are MNHEY and SVGAGI. Trimming cost V 0 bases and J 0 bases; bases outside gene matches: 1. The CDR3 consists of 16 residues. The CDR3 nucleotides are TGTGCCAGCAGTTACTCGGACAGGACGAACACCGGGGAGCTGTTTTTT. Encoded protein: CASSYSDRTNTGELFF.

The sample holds many counts of this clonotype. The CDR3 here is CASRSPHSNQPQHF. The CDR3 DNA is TGTGCCAGCAGGAGCCCTCATAGCAATCAGCCCCAGCATTTT. The chain has TRBV6-5 and TRBJ1-5; no firm D call. The CDR3 consists of 14 residues. Germline CDR1 and CDR2: MNHEY and SVGAGI. V lost 6 bases and J 0 bases, leaving 9 bases between the germline ends.